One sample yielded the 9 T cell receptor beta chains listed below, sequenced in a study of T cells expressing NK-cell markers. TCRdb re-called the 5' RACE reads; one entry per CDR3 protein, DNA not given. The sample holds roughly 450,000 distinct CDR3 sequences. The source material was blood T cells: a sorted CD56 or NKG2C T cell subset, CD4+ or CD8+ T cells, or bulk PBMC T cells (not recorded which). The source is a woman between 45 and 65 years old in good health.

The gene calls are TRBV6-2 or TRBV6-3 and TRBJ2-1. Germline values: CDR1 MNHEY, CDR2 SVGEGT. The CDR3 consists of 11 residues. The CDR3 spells CASKEGNEQFF.

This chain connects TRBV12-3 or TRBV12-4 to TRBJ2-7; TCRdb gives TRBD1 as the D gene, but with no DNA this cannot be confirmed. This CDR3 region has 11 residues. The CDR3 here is CASRGALEQYF.

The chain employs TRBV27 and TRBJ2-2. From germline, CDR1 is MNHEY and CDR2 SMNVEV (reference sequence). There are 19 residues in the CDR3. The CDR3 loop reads CASSFNLERGLKRTGELFF.

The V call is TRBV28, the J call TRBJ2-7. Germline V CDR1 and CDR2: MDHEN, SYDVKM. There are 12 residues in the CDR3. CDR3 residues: CASGTGPYEQYF.

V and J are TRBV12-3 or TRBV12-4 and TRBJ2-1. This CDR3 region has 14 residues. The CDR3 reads CASSTESSYNEQFF.

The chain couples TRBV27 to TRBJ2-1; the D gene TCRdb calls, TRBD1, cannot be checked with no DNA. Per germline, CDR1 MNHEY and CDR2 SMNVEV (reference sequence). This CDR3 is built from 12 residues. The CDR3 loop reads CAIDRGRGEQFF.

This CDR3 is CASSIFGQKNTGELFF. The chain joins TRBV7-9 to TRBJ2-2; checking the TCRdb D call of TRBD1 is not possible without DNA. Germline V gives CDR1 SEHNR, CDR2 FQNEAQ (reference sequence). The CDR3 is 16 amino acids. The full variable domain, completed using reference TRBV7-9 and TRBJ2-2, is DTGVSQNPRHKITKRGQNVTFRCDPISEHNRLYWYRQTLGQGPEFLTYFQNEAQLEKSRLLSDRFSAERPKGSFSTLEIQRTEQGDSAMYLCASSIFGQKNTGELFFGEGSRLTVL.

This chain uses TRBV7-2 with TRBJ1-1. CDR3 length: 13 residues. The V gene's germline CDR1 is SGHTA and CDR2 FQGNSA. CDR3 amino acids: CASSLDSGTEAFF.

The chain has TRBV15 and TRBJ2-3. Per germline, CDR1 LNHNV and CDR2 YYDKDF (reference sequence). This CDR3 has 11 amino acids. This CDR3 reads CATSRKDTQYF. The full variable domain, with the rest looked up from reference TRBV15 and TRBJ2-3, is DAMVIQNPRYQVTQFGKPVTLSCSQTLNHNVMYWYQQKSSQAPKLLFHYYDKDFNNEADTPDNFQSRRPNTSFCFLDIRSPGLGDTAMYLCATSRKDTQYFGPGTRLTVL.